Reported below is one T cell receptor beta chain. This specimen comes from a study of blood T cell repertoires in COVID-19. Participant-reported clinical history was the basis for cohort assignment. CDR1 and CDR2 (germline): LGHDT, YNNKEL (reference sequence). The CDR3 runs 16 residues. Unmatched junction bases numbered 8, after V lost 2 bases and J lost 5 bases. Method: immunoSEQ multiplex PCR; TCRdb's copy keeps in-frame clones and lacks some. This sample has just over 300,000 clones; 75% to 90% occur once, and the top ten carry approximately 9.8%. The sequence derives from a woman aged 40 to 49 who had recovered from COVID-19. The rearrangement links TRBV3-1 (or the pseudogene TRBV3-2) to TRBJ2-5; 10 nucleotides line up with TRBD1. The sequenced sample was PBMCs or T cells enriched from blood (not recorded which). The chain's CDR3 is CASSQLPGQGKETQYF. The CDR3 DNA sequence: TGTGCCAGCAGCCAACTCCCGGGACAGGGGAAGGAGACCCAGTACTTC.